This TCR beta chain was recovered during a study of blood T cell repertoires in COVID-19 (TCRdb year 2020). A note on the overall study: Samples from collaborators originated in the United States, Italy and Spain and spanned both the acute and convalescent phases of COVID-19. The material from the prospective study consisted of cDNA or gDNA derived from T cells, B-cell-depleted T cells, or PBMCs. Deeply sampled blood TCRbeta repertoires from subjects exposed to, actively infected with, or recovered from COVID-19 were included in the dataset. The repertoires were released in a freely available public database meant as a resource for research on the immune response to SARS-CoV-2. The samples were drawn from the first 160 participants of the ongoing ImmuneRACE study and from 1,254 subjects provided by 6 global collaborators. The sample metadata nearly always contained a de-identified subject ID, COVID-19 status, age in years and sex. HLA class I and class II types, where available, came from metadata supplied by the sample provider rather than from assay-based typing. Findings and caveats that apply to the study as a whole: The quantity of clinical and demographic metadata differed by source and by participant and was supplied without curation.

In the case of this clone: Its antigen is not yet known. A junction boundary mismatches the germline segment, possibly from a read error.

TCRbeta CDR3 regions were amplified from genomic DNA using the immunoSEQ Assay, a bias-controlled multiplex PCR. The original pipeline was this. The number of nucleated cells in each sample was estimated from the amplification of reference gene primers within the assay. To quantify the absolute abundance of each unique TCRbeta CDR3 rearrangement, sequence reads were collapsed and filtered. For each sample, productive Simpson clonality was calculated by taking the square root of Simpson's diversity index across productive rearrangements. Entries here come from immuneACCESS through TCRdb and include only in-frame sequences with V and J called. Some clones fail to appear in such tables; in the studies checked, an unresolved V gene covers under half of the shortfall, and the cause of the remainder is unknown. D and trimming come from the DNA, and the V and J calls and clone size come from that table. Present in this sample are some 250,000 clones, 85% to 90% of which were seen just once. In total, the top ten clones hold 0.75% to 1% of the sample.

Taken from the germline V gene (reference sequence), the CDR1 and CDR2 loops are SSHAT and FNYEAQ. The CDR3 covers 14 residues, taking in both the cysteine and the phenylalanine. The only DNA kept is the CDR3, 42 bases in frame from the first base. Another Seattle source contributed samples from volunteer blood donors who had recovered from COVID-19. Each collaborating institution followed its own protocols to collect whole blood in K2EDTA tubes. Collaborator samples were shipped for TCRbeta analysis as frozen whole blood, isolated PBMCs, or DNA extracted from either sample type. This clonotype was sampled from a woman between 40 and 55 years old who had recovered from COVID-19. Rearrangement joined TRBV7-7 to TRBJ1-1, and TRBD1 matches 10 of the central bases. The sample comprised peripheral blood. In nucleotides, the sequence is TGTGCTAGCAGGCCGGACAGGGGGTTTACTGAAGCTTTCTTT. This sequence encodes CASRPDRGFTEAFF.